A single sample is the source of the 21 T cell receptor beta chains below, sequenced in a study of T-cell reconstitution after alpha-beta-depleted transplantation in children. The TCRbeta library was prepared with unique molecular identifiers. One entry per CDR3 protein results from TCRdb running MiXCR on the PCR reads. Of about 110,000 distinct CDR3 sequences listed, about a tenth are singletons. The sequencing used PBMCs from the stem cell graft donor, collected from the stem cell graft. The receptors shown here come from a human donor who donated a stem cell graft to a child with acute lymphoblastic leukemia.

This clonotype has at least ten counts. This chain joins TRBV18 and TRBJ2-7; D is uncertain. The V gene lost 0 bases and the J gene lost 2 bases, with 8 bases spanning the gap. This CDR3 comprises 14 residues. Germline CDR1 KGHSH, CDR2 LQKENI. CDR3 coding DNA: TGTGCCAGCTCACCACCAGTCTGGGCCTACGAGCAGTACTTC. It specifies CASSPPVWAYEQYF.

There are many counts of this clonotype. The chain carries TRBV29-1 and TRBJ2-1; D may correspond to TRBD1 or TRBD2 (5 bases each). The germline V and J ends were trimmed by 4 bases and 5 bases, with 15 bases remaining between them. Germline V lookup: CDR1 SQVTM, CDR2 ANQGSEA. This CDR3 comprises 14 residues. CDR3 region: CSVGPGPWDNEQFF. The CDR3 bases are TGCAGCGTTGGACCGGGACCCTGGGACAATGAGCAGTTCTTC.

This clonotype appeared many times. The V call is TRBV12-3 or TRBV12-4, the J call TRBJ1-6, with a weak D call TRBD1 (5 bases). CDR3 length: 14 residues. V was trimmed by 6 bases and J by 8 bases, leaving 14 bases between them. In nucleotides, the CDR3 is TGTGCCAGCAGCCTCAGGGTCGCCGATTCACCCCTCCACTTT. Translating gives CASSLRVADSPLHF.

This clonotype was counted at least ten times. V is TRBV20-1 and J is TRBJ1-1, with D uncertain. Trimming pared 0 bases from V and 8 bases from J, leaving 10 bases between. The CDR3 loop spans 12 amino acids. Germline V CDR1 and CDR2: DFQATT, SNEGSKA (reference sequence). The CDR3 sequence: CSAREGLGEAFF. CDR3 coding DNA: TGCAGTGCTAGAGAGGGGTTGGGGGAAGCTTTCTTT.

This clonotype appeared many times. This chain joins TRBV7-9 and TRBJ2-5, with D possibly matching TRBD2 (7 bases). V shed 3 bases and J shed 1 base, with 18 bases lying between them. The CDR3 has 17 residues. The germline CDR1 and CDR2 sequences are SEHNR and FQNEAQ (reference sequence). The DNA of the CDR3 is TGTGCCAGCAGCTTGGGGGGCGGGGGACTAAGCCAAGAGACCCAGTACTTC. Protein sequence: CASSLGGGGLSQETQYF. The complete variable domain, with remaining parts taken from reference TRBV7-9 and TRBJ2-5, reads DTGVSQNPRHKITKRGQNVTFRCDPISEHNRLYWYRQTLGQGPEFLTYFQNEAQLEKSRLLSDRFSAERPKGSFSTLEIQRTEQGDSAMYLCASSLGGGGLSQETQYFGPGTRLLVL.

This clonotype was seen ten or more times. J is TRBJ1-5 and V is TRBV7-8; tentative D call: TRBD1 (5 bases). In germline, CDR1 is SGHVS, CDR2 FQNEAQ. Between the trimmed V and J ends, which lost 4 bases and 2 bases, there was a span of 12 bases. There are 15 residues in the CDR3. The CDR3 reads CASSSNDRRNQPQHF. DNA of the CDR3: TGTGCCAGCAGCTCAAACGACAGACGCAATCAGCCCCAGCATTTT.

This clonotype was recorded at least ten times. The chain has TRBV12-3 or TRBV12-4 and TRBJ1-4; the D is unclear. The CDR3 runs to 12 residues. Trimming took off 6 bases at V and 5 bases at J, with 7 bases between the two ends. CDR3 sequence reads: CASSPINEKLFF. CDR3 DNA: TGTGCCAGCAGCCCCATAAATGAAAAACTGTTTTTT.

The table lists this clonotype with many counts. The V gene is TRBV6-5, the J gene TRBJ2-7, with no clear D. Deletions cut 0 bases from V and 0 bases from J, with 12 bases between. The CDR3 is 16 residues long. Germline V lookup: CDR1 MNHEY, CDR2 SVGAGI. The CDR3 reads CASSYSEQSSSYEQYF. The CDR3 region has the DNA TGTGCCAGCAGTTACTCAGAACAGAGTAGCTCCTACGAGCAGTACTTC.

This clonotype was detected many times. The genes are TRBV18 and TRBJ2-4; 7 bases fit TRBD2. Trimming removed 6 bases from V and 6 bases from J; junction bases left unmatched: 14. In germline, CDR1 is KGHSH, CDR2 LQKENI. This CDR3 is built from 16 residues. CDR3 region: CASSLPGGTLGNIQYF. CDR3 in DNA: TGTGCCAGCTCTCTCCCCGGGGGGACCTTAGGAAACATTCAGTACTTC. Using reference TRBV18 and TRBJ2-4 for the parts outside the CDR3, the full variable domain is NAGVMQNPRHLVRRRGQEARLRCSPMKGHSHVYWYRQLPEEGLKFMVYLQKENIIDESGMPKERFSAEFPKEGPSILRIQQVVRGDSAAYFCASSLPGGTLGNIQYFGAGTRLSVL.

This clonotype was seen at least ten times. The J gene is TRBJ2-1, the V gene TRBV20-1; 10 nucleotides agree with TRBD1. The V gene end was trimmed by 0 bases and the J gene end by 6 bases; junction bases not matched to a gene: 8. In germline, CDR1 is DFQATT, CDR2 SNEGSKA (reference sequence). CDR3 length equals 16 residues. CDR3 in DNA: TGCAGTGCTAGAGATCGTAAGGGACAGGGGCGCAATGAGCAGTTCTTC. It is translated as CSARDRKGQGRNEQFF.

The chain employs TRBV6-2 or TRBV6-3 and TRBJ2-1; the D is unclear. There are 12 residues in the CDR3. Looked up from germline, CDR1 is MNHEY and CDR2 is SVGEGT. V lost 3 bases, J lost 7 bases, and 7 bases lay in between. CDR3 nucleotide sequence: TGTGCCAGCAGTTATCCTGGAAATGAGCAGTTCTTC. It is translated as CASSYPGNEQFF.

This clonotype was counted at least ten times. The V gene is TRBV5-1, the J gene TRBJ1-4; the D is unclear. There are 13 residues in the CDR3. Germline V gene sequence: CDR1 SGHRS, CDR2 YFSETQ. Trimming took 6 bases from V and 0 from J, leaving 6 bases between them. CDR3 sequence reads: CASTIATNEKLFF. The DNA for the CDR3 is TGCGCCAGCACGATTGCAACTAATGAAAAACTGTTTTTT.

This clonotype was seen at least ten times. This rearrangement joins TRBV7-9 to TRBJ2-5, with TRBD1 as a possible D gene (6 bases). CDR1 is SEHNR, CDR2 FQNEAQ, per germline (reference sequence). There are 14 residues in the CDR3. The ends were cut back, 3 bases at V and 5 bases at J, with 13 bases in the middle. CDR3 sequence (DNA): TGTGCCAGCAGCTTTCCGACAGGCGGGGAGACCCAGTACTTC. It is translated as CASSFPTGGETQYF. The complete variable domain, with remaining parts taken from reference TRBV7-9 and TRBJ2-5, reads DTGVSQNPRHKITKRGQNVTFRCDPISEHNRLYWYRQTLGQGPEFLTYFQNEAQLEKSRLLSDRFSAERPKGSFSTLEIQRTEQGDSAMYLCASSFPTGGETQYFGPGTRLLVL.

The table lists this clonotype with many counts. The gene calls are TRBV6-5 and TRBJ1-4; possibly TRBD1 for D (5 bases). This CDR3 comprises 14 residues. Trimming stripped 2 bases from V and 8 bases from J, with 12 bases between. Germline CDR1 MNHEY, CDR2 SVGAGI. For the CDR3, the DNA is TGTGCCAGCAGTTACGGGACCCCGGAGGAAAAACTGTTTTTT. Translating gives CASSYGTPEEKLFF.

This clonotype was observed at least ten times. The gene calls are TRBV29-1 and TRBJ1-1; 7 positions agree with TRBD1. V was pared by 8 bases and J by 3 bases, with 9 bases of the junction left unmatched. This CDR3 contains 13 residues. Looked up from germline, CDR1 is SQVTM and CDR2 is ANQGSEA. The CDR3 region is CSPQGGEDTEAFF. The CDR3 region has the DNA TGCAGCCCCCAGGGGGGCGAGGACACTGAAGCTTTCTTT.

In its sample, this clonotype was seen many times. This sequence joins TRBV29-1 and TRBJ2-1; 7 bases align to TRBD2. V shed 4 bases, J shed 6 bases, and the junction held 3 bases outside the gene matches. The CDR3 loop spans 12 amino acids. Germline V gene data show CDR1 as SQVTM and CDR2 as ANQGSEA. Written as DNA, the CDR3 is TGCAGCGTTGCGACTAGCCGCAATGAGCAGTTCTTC. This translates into CSVATSRNEQFF.

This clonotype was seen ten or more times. The CDR3 region has the DNA TGTGCCAGCAGCTTAGAGTTGCGTGATACCCCCTATGGCTACACCTTC. It is translated as CASSLELRDTPYGYTF. The chain recombines TRBV7-2 with TRBJ1-2, with no clear D. The V gene lost 1 base and the J gene lost 4 bases, with 16 bases spanning the gap. The germline CDR1 and CDR2 sequences are SGHTA and FQGNSA. The CDR3 loop spans 16 amino acids.

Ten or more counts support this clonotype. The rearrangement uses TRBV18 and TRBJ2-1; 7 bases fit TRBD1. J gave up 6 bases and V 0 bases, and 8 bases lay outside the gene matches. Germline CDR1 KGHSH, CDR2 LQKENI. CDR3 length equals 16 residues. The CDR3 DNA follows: TGTGCCAGCTCACCACCGCCCGGGACAGAGATCAATGAGCAGTTCTTC. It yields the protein CASSPPPGTEINEQFF. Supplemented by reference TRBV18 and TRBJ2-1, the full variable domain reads NAGVMQNPRHLVRRRGQEARLRCSPMKGHSHVYWYRQLPEEGLKFMVYLQKENIIDESGMPKERFSAEFPKEGPSILRIQQVVRGDSAAYFCASSPPPGTEINEQFFGPGTRLTVL.

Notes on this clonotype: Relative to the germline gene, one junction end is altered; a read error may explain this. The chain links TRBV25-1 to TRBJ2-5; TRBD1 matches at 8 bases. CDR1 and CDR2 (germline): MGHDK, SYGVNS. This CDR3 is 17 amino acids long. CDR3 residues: CASREYITQGVWETQYF. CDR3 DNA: TGTGCCAGCAGGGAATATATCACACAGGGGGTATGGGAGACCCAGTACTTC. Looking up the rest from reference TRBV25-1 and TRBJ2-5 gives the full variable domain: EADIYQTPRYLVIGTGKKITLECSQTMGHDKMYWYQQDPGMELHLIHYSYGVNSTEKGDLSSESTVSRIRTEHFPLTLESARPSHTSQYLCASREYITQGVWETQYFGPGTRLLVL.

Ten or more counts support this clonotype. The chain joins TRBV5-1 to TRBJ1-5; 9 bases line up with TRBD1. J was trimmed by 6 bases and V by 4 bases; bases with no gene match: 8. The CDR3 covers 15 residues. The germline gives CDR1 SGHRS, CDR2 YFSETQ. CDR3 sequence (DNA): TGCGCCAGCAGCAGCGGGACAGGGTTCACTCAGCCCCAGCATTTT. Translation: CASSSGTGFTQPQHF.

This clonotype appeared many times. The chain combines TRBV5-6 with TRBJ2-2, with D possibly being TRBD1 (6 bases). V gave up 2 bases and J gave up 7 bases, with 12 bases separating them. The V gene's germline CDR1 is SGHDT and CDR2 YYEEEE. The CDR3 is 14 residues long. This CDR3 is CASSFDRTSGELFF. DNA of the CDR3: TGTGCCAGCAGCTTCGACAGGACCAGCGGGGAGCTGTTTTTT.